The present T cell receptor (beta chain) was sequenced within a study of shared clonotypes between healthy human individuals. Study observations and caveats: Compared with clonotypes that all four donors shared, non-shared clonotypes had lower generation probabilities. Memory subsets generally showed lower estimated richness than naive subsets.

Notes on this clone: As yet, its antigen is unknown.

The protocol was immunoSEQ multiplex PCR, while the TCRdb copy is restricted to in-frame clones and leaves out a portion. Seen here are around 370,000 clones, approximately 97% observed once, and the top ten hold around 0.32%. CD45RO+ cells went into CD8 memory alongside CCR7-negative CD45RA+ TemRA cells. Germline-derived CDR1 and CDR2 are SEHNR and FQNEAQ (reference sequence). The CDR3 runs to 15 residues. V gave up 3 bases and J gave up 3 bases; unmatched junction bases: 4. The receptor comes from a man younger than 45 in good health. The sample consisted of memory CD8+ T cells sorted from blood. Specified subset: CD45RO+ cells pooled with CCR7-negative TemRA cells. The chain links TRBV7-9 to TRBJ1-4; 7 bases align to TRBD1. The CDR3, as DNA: TGTGCCAGCAGCTTCGGGCAGGGGGCTAATGAAAAACTGTTTTTT. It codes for CASSFGQGANEKLFF.